This TCR beta chain was identified in a study of blood T cell repertoires in COVID-19. Here immunoSEQ multiplex PCR was the method, and the copy in TCRdb shows in-frame clones only, minus some. In the table there are approximately 200,000 clones, about four fifths of which are singletons. The length of the CDR3 is 13 residues. Germline V gene sequence: CDR1 MNHEY, CDR2 SVGAGI. The V end lost 6 bases, the J end lost 7 bases, and 15 bases lay between the germline ends. The receptor was isolated from a woman aged 25 to 39 who had recovered from COVID-19. Sequencing used PBMCs or T cells enriched from blood (not recorded which). This chain uses TRBV6-5 with TRBJ1-2; D perhaps matches TRBD1 (6 bases). The CDR3, as DNA: TGTGCCAGCAGCCGACAGGCGGTGTCTGGCTACACCTTC. It yields the protein CASSRQAVSGYTF.